This TCR beta chain derives from a study of T cell responses to AZD1222 COVID-19 vaccine. Only in-frame clones appear in the TCRdb table, and some are missing; sequencing was by immunoSEQ multiplex PCR. The table shows more than 110,000 clones, with roughly 90% occurring only once. The V gene's germline CDR1 is SQVTM and CDR2 ANQGSEA. The CDR3 runs to 12 residues. Trimming took off 0 bases at V and 8 bases at J, with 10 bases between the two ends. Concerning this clone itself: Antigen: not known.

Study observations and caveats: Nearly half of unique spike-specific TCRs reportedly avoided B.1.351 and B.1.1.7 mutated regions. Possibly, clonal diversity was underestimated; donors were largely white British and included more females. The repertoires were collected only after the peak T cell response.

The chain is built from TRBV29-1 and TRBJ1-2; D gene unclear. This receptor was identified in an adult in good health. Sequenced here: peripheral blood, sampled on day 0 of AZD1222 vaccination. The CDR3 DNA follows: TGCAGCGTTGAAGAGGAGTGGTTCGGCTACACCTTC. This translates into CSVEEEWFGYTF.